The 32 T cell receptor beta chains reported below all come from one sample, sequenced in a study of CD8 T cells in ankylosing spondylitis. Via MiXCR, TCRdb re-called the 5' RACE reads, giving one row per CDR3 protein. The data show roughly 130,000 distinct CDR3 sequences, roughly 8.3% seen once. The sequenced material came from synovial fluid, either unsorted or a sorted T cell fraction (not recorded which). The receptor set was obtained from a male donor with ankylosing spondylitis.

This clonotype was counted only a few times. The CDR3 is CSVKRGSSGNTIYF. The CDR3 bases are TGCAGCGTTAAAAGGGGGTCCTCTGGAAACACCATATATTTT. This chain links TRBV29-1 with TRBJ1-3, with D possibly being TRBD1 (6 bases). Trimming took off 5 bases at V and 0 bases at J, with 11 bases between the two ends. The CDR3 has 14 amino acids. Germline V gene sequence: CDR1 SQVTM, CDR2 ANQGSEA.

The chain is built from TRBV3-1 and TRBJ2-5; 9 nucleotides match TRBD2. The CDR3 runs to 14 residues. CDR1 LGHDT and CDR2 YNNKEL come from the germline V gene (reference sequence). The V and J ends lost 3 bases and 2 bases, in that order; junction bases with no gene match: 1. This CDR3 is CASSQAGGQETQYF. CDR3 sequence (DNA): TGTGCCAGCAGCCAGGCGGGGGGGCAAGAGACCCAGTACTTC.

V usage is TRBV7-8 and J usage is TRBJ2-1; 7 bases agree with TRBD2. The CDR3 is 16 residues long. Germline lookup yields CDR1 SGHVS and CDR2 FQNEAQ. Trimming at V came to 3 bases and at J to 4 bases, leaving 9 bases not matched to a gene. This chain's CDR3 is CASSFFSGITYNEQFF. In nucleotides, the CDR3 is TGTGCCAGCAGCTTTTTCAGCGGGATCACTTACAATGAGCAGTTCTTC.

V is TRBV19 and J is TRBJ1-6; no clear D. Trimming took off 7 bases at V and 10 bases at J, with 17 bases between the two ends. CDR3 length: 14 amino acids. Germline V gene lookup returns CDR1 LNHDA and CDR2 SQIVND (reference sequence). CDR3 in amino acids: CASNSGSSGSPLHF. CDR3 in DNA: TGTGCCAGTAATTCGGGATCCTCGGGATCACCCCTCCACTTT.

At least ten counts were recorded for this clonotype. The chain couples TRBV7-6 to TRBJ2-7; D may correspond to TRBD1 or TRBD2 (5 bases each). Trimming cost V 1 base and J 0 bases, with 10 bases left between them. The CDR3 is 15 amino acids. Germline V CDR1 and CDR2: SGHVS, FNYEAQ. The CDR3, as DNA: TGTGCCAGCAGCTTAGATAGGGGACCCTCCTACGAGCAGTACTTC. Translated, it gives CASSLDRGPSYEQYF.

The rearrangement uses TRBV5-5 and TRBJ1-5, with D perhaps TRBD1 (5 bases). The CDR3 is 15 amino acids. V was clipped by 2 bases and J by 4 bases, with 13 bases between them. Germline CDR1 is SGHKS and CDR2 is YYEKEE (reference sequence). The DNA for the CDR3 is TGTGCCAGCAGCTTAAATGGGGCACTGAATCAGCCCCAGCATTTT. Translated, it gives CASSLNGALNQPQHF.

This clonotype was seen repeatedly, ten times or more. The V gene is TRBV5-1, the J gene TRBJ1-2; D unresolved. Trimming pared 0 bases from V and 0 bases from J, leaving 6 bases between. CDR1 is SGHRS and CDR2 is YFSETQ in the germline V gene. This CDR3 is 14 amino acids long. This CDR3 is CASSLETPNYGYTF. In nucleotides, the CDR3 is TGCGCCAGCAGCTTGGAGACCCCTAACTATGGCTACACCTTC.

This clonotype was counted only a few times. The chain carries TRBV30 and TRBJ1-4; tentative D call: TRBD1 (5 bases). CDR1 and CDR2 from the germline V gene are GTSNPN and SVGIG (reference sequence). This CDR3 contains 13 residues. V dropped 4 bases and J dropped 3 bases, with 9 bases sitting between them. CDR3 sequence (DNA): TGTGCCTGGAACCGGGACCCTAATGAAAAACTGTTTTTT. It codes for CAWNRDPNEKLFF.

This clonotype was counted a few times. V usage is TRBV18 and J usage is TRBJ1-1; TRBD1 is a possible D gene (6 bases). Trimming stripped 4 bases from V and 1 base from J, with 16 bases between. From germline, CDR1 is KGHSH and CDR2 LQKENI. The CDR3 has 16 residues. The CDR3 nucleotides are TGTGCCAGCTCACGAAGCCAACAGGGTTGGAACACTGAAGCTTTCTTT. Protein product: CASSRSQQGWNTEAFF.

About this clonotype itself: A junction boundary mismatches the germline segment, possibly from a read error. The chain employs TRBV20-1 and TRBJ1-6; 9 nucleotides line up with TRBD1. Germline values: CDR1 DFQATT, CDR2 SNEGSKA (reference sequence). This CDR3 has 15 amino acids. DNA for the CDR3: TGCTGTGCTAGGGACAGGGTAATGGGTAATTCACCCCTCCACTTT. It translates to CCARDRVMGNSPLHF.

This clonotype was seen only a few times. The chain recombines TRBV7-2 with TRBJ1-1; TRBD1 might be the D (5 bases). The germline V and J ends were trimmed by 6 bases and 6 bases, with 20 bases remaining between them. Germline CDR1 reads SGHTA; CDR2 reads FQGNSA. The CDR3 runs to 15 residues. The CDR3 DNA reads TGTGCCAGCAGGGAGGAGGCGGGGGTATGGGCTGAAGCTTTCTTT. This gives the protein CASREEAGVWAEAFF.

The chain couples TRBV4-3 to TRBJ2-4; 8 bases map to TRBD1. The V gene end was trimmed by 0 bases and the J gene end by 10 bases; junction bases not matched to a gene: 5. The germline CDR1 and CDR2 sequences are LGHNA and YSLEER. CDR3 length equals 14 residues. CDR3 in DNA: TGCGCCAGCAGCCAAGAAACAGGGGGAAGGATTCAGTACTTC. Translated, it gives CASSQETGGRIQYF.

This sequence joins TRBV7-6 and TRBJ2-3; D remains unclear. The CDR3 extends over 15 amino acids. The germline V and J ends were trimmed by 5 bases and 3 bases, with 15 bases remaining between them. Germline-derived CDR1 and CDR2 are SGHVS and FNYEAQ. This CDR3 is CASSPYPDLTDTQYF. The CDR3 region has the DNA TGTGCCAGCAGCCCCTATCCCGACTTAACAGATACGCAGTATTTT.

This clonotype was counted many times. The rearrangement links TRBV20-1 to TRBJ2-7, with 12 bases lining up with TRBD2. CDR3 length: 16 amino acids. With V trimmed by 4 bases and J by 2 bases, 9 bases remained unmatched. Germline CDR1 is DFQATT and CDR2 is SNEGSKA (reference sequence). The CDR3 DNA sequence: TGCAGTGCTAAACTCCGGACTAGCGGGGATACCTACGAGCAGTACTTC. Translation: CSAKLRTSGDTYEQYF.

The gene calls are TRBV4-3 and TRBJ2-4; D ambiguous. Deletions cut 1 base from V and 6 bases from J, with 10 bases between. Per germline, CDR1 LGHNA and CDR2 YSLEER. The CDR3 consists of 14 residues. CDR3 residues: CASSQVSAPNIQYF. The DNA for the CDR3 is TGCGCCAGCAGCCAAGTGAGCGCTCCAAACATTCAGTACTTC.

There are many counts of this clonotype. The rearrangement joins TRBV24-1 to TRBJ2-7; TRBD1 agrees at 8 bases. V shed 4 bases, J shed 6 bases, and the junction held 10 bases outside the gene matches. CDR1 and CDR2 (germline): KGHDR, SFDVKD. This CDR3 has 15 amino acids. The CDR3 DNA sequence: TGTGCCACCAGTGACCCCGGGGCAGGGGGCGGCGAGCAGTACTTC. Protein product: CATSDPGAGGGEQYF.

This clonotype was observed many times. V and J are TRBV10-3 and TRBJ2-3; no reliable D call. Germline V CDR1 and CDR2: ENHRY, SYGVKD. The CDR3 runs to 12 residues. V lost 7 bases and J lost 4, with 9 bases in between. In DNA form, the CDR3 reads TGTGCCATCAAATCAGCTCCAGATACGCAGTATTTT. Protein: CAIKSAPDTQYF.

This clonotype appeared many times. The chain carries TRBV12-3 or TRBV12-4 and TRBJ1-1; 11 bases agree with TRBD1. V lost 5 bases to trimming and J lost 3 bases; unmatched junction nucleotides: 5. This CDR3 is 15 amino acids long. Here the CDR3 DNA reads TGTGCCAGCAGTCAAGCGGACAGGGGGCACACTGAAGCTTTCTTT. It yields the protein CASSQADRGHTEAFF.

This clonotype was observed a handful of times. The chain uses TRBV5-6 and TRBJ1-4, with D unclear. There are 13 residues in the CDR3. CDR1 and CDR2 (germline): SGHDT, YYEEEE. Trimming removed 2 bases at V and 7 bases at J, with 9 bases between. CDR3 loop: CASSFRAGEKLFF. The CDR3 nucleotides read TGTGCCAGCAGCTTTCGGGCTGGTGAAAAACTGTTTTTT.

In this sample, this clonotype turned up a few times. In nucleotides, the CDR3 is TGTGCCAGCAGCCCTACTTGGGGGTCAGGGGAAGGGAACATTCAGTACTTC. Translating it yields CASSPTWGSGEGNIQYF. The chain joins TRBV11-2 to TRBJ2-4; perhaps TRBD1 as D (6 bases). Per the germline V gene, CDR1 is SGHAT and CDR2 is FQNNGV. CDR3 length equals 17 residues. V lost 5 bases and J lost 7, with 24 bases in between.

The rearrangement links TRBV7-9 to TRBJ2-6; no reliable D call. Trimming took off 3 bases at V and 7 bases at J, with 16 bases between the two ends. Germline CDR1 is SEHNR and CDR2 is FQNEAQ (reference sequence). The CDR3 runs to 16 residues. The CDR3 sequence: CASSLRQTLEANVLTF. CDR3 bases: TGTGCCAGCAGCTTGAGGCAGACACTTGAAGCCAACGTCCTGACTTTC.

This clonotype was seen repeatedly, ten times or more. V gene TRBV20-1 combines with J gene TRBJ2-5; no firm D call. Trimming removed 4 bases at V and 5 bases at J, with 11 bases between. CDR1 DFQATT and CDR2 SNEGSKA come from the germline V gene (reference sequence). The CDR3 totals 12 residues. The CDR3 reads CSAMVGFETQYF. The CDR3 DNA sequence: TGCAGTGCTATGGTGGGGTTTGAGACCCAGTACTTC.

This chain links TRBV2 with TRBJ2-3; D is undetermined. The CDR3 has 13 amino acids. With 4 bases removed from V and 2 bases from J, the gap between germline ends came to 7 bases. Per the germline V gene, CDR1 is SNHLY and CDR2 is FYNNEI. In nucleotides, the CDR3 is TGTGCCAGCAGTGTCAGTAACACAGATACGCAGTATTTT. Protein sequence: CASSVSNTDTQYF.

This clonotype was seen repeatedly, ten times or more. The J gene is TRBJ2-2, the V gene TRBV5-1; maybe TRBD1 (5 bases). V was clipped by 0 bases and J by 0 bases, with 6 bases between them. Germline V gene data show CDR1 as SGHRS and CDR2 as YFSETQ. The CDR3 length is 15 residues. CDR3 in amino acids: CASSLDRPNTGELFF. In nucleotides, the CDR3 is TGCGCCAGCAGCTTGGACAGGCCGAACACCGGGGAGCTGTTTTTT.

This clonotype was detected many times. V usage is TRBV7-9 and J usage is TRBJ2-1, with 7 positions matching TRBD2. There are 16 residues in the CDR3. After removal of 2 bases from V and 5 bases from J, the junction contained 9 bases not matched to a gene. Germline values: CDR1 SEHNR, CDR2 FQNEAQ (reference sequence). As DNA, the CDR3 is TGTGCCAGCAGCTTACCCCCCGGGACTATAAACAATGAGCAGTTCTTC. It translates to CASSLPPGTINNEQFF.

The chain carries TRBV20-1 and TRBJ2-7; 7 nucleotides align to TRBD2. The length of the CDR3 is 13 residues. V dropped 0 bases and J dropped 4; count of bases not matched to a gene: 3. Germline CDR1 reads DFQATT; CDR2 reads SNEGSKA (reference sequence). The CDR3 DNA reads as TGCAGTGCTAGAGATGGTAGCGGGTACGAGCAGTACTTC. Translated, it gives CSARDGSGYEQYF.

V is TRBV2 and J is TRBJ1-4, with D unresolved. The CDR3 sequence is 12 residues long. Trimming stripped 4 bases from V and 10 bases from J, with 10 bases between. The germline gives CDR1 SNHLY, CDR2 FYNNEI. Here the CDR3 DNA reads TGTGCCAGCAGTGGATCCGGAGGAAAACTGTTTTTT. It yields the protein CASSGSGGKLFF.

This clonotype was seen more than once but under ten times. CDR3 nucleotides: TGCGCCAGCAGCTTAGGGCCAAACTTTGAAGCTTTCTTT. Protein sequence: CASSLGPNFEAFF. V and J are TRBV5-1 and TRBJ1-1; D gene uncertain. The CDR3 runs to 13 residues. CDR1 SGHRS and CDR2 YFSETQ come from the germline V gene. Trimming removed 2 bases from V and 7 bases from J, with 12 bases in between.

This clonotype has ten or more counts. The chain employs TRBV5-1 and TRBJ2-3; 7 bases are shared with TRBD1. Germline CDR1 is SGHRS and CDR2 is YFSETQ. V was pared by 2 bases and J by 2 bases, with 8 bases of the junction left unmatched. This CDR3 comprises 16 residues. The CDR3 region has the DNA TGCGCCAGCAGCTTTAGGGTTACAGGGGTCACAGATACGCAGTATTTT. Protein sequence: CASSFRVTGVTDTQYF.

Many counts were recorded for this clonotype. This chain links TRBV7-9 with TRBJ2-2, with D possibly being TRBD2 (5 bases). The ends were cut back, 3 bases at V and 6 bases at J, with 11 bases in the middle. The CDR3 consists of 14 residues. Germline CDR1 reads SEHNR; CDR2 reads FQNEAQ (reference sequence). The CDR3 region has the DNA TGTGCCAGCAGCTTTGTGAGGGATGCCGGGGAGCTGTTTTTT. Its protein product is CASSFVRDAGELFF.

This clonotype was observed at least ten times. V gene TRBV5-1 combines with J gene TRBJ2-3, with 12 bases that match TRBD2. The ends lost 1 base at V and 4 bases at J; junction bases unmatched: 4. This CDR3 is built from 16 residues. Germline CDR1 is SGHRS and CDR2 is YFSETQ. The chain's CDR3 is CASSLPLAGGPDTQYF. DNA for the CDR3: TGCGCCAGCAGCTTGCCACTAGCGGGGGGCCCAGATACGCAGTATTTT.

This clonotype was seen a few times. The chain links TRBV5-1 to TRBJ2-5; TRBD1 aligns across 7 bases. J gave up 0 bases and V 4 bases, and 6 bases lay outside the gene matches. This CDR3 is built from 15 residues. The germline CDR1 and CDR2 sequences are SGHRS and YFSETQ. The CDR3 DNA sequence: TGCGCCAGCAGCCCCCGGACAGGTTACCAAGAGACCCAGTACTTC. Amino acid sequence: CASSPRTGYQETQYF.